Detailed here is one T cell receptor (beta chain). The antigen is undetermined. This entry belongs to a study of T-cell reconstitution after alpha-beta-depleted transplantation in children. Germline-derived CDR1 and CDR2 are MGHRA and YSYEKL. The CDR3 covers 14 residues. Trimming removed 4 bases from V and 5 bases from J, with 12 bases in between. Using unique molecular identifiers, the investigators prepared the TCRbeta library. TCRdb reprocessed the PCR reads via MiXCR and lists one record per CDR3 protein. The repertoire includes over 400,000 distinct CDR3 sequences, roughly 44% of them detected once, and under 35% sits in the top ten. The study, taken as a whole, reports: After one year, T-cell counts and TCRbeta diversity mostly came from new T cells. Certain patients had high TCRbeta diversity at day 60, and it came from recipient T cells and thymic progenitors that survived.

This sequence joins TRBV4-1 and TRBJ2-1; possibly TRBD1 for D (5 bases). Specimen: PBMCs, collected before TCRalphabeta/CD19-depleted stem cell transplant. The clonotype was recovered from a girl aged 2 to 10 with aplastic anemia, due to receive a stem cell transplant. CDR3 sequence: CASSPLGQDNEQFF. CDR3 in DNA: TGCGCCAGCAGCCCACTCGGACAAGACAATGAGCAGTTCTTC.